This T cell receptor beta chain was sequenced during a study of T cells after yellow fever vaccination. Study summary: Fractions of low cell number were prepared using SMART-Seq v4 Ultra Low Input.

Template-switching 5'RACE yielded the TCR cDNA; a universal primer site and UMIs were added in the process. TCRdb reanalysed the 5' RACE reads using MiXCR and keeps one entry per CDR3 protein. The sample lists a few hundred thousand distinct CDR3 sequences, about 9.5% occurring once. V lost 5 bases and J 3 bases, leaving 11 bases between the germline ends. Looked up from germline, CDR1 is LNHNV and CDR2 is YYDKDF (reference sequence). The CDR3 length is 15 residues. This TCR derives from a young man who received the YFV17D yellow fever vaccine. This sequence joins TRBV15 and TRBJ2-6; D gene ambiguous. The sample here was PBMCs, taken on the day of the first yellow fever vaccination. CDR3 residues: CATSSLGIGANVLTF. In nucleotides, the CDR3 is TGTGCCACCAGCTCCTTAGGTATTGGGGCCAACGTCCTGACTTTC.